Below are 8 T cell receptor beta chains sequenced from a single sample in a study of vaccination effects on CD4 cells after COVID-19. Sequencing used immunoSEQ multiplex PCR; TCRdb keeps in-frame clones, though not all of them. The sample carries 35,000 to 45,000 clones, around 75% recorded once. For these TCRs, the target antigens are not known. Antigen-specific CD4+ T cell clonotypes were called by their expansion after viral peptide-pool culture in ViraFEST. Upon completion of under eleven days in culture, CD4+ T cells were isolated. This person's SARS-CoV-2 infection, confirmed by PCR, occurred between March and December 2020. The source material was CD4+ T cells from PBMCs cultured with a peptide pool, sampled before COVID-19 vaccination. The receptors shown here come from a human donor who had a prior SARS-CoV-2 infection.

This chain links TRBV5-1 with TRBJ2-2, with a tentative D call TRBD1 (5 bases). In germline, CDR1 is SGHRS, CDR2 YFSETQ. This CDR3 contains 15 residues. V was shortened by 0 bases and J by 2 bases, with 8 bases between the two germline ends. The CDR3, as DNA: TGCGCCAGCAGCTTGGGGACACTCAACACCGGGGAGCTGTTTTTT. Amino acids: CASSLGTLNTGELFF.

V and J are TRBV3-1 (or the pseudogene TRBV3-2) and TRBJ2-3; D is uncertain. This CDR3 has 12 residues. In germline, CDR1 is LGHDT, CDR2 YNNKEL (reference sequence). The V gene lost 4 bases and the J gene lost 5 bases, with 7 bases spanning the gap. CDR3 protein: CASSPYLDTQYF. As DNA, the CDR3 is TGTGCCAGCAGCCCCTACTTAGATACGCAGTATTTT.

V and J are TRBV11-2 and TRBJ2-1; D is uncertain. The germline V gene has CDR1 SGHAT and CDR2 FQNNGV. The CDR3 is made up of 16 amino acids. Trimming removed 6 bases at V and 0 bases at J, with 15 bases between. This chain's CDR3 is CASSLWSMSSYNEQFF. DNA of the CDR3: TGTGCCAGCAGTTTATGGAGTATGAGCTCCTACAATGAGCAGTTCTTC.

This chain links TRBV4-2 with TRBJ2-7; D is unclear. This CDR3 comprises 16 residues. Trimming shortened V by 1 base and J by 3 bases, and 16 bases separated the two germline ends. Germline V gives CDR1 LGHNA, CDR2 YNFKEQ. This CDR3 reads CASSQVDDGRDYEQYF. CDR3 in DNA: TGTGCCAGCAGCCAAGTAGACGACGGTAGAGACTACGAGCAGTACTTC.

The genes are TRBV30 and TRBJ1-2; TRBD1 aligns across 9 bases. This CDR3 has 14 amino acids. CDR1 GTSNPN and CDR2 SVGIG come from the germline V gene (reference sequence). V lost 3 bases and J lost 3; bases outside the gene matches: 5. Written as DNA, the CDR3 is TGTGCCTGGAGCGAGGGACAGGGATACTATGGCTACACCTTC. The encoded protein is CAWSEGQGYYGYTF.

The V call is TRBV6-1, the J call TRBJ1-3; 7 positions match TRBD1. CDR1 and CDR2 (germline): MNHNS, SASEGT. With 1 base clipped from V and 9 bases from J, the junction kept 3 bases outside the gene matches. This CDR3 has 13 residues. This CDR3 is CASSEDRGTTIYF. CDR3 bases: TGTGCCAGCAGTGAAGACAGGGGTACCACCATATATTTT.

This clone was seen once. This sequence joins TRBV6-5 and TRBJ2-7, with D perhaps TRBD1 (6 bases). V was trimmed by 11 bases and J by 3 bases, leaving 11 bases between them. CDR3 size: 11 residues. Germline V gives CDR1 MNHEY, CDR2 SVGAGI. This CDR3 is CAARGHYEQYF. The CDR3 DNA reads TGTGCCGCCAGGGGTCACTACGAGCAGTACTTC.

CDR3 in amino acids: CASSRGLAGPQETQYF. The CDR3 DNA sequence: TGCGCCAGCAGCCGCGGACTAGCGGGGCCCCAAGAGACCCAGTACTTC. This chain connects TRBV4-3 to TRBJ2-5, with TRBD2 matching 12 bases. The CDR3 is 16 amino acids. Germline V CDR1 and CDR2: LGHNA, YSLEER. The trim removed 4 bases at V and 1 base at J, leaving 4 bases unmatched.